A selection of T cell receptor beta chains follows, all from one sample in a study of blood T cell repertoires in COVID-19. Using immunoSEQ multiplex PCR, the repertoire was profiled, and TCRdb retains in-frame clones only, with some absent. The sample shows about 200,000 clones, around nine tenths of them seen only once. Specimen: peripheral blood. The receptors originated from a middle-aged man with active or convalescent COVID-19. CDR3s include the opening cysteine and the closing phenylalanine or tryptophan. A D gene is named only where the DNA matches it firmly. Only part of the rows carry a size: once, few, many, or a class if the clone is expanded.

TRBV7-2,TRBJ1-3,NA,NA,TGTGCCAGCAGCATCGGACATCGCTCTGGAAACACCATATATTTT,CASSIGHRSGNTIYF
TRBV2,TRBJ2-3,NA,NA,TGTGCCAGCAGTGGCGTCAGGGGCGCAGATACGCAGTATTTT,CASSGVRGADTQYF
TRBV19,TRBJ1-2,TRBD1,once,TGTGCCAGTAGCCCGAGGGGACAGGGCTATGGCTACACCTTC,CASSPRGQGYGYTF
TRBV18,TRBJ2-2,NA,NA,TGTGCCAGCTCACCACCGTCTCAGGGGTCCACCGGGGAGCTGTTTTTT,CASSPPSQGSTGELFF
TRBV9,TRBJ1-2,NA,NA,TGTGCCAGCAGCGTAGGCCAGAGGAATGGCTACACCTTC,CASSVGQRNGYTF
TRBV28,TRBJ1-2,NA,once,TGTGCCAGCAGCATCTGGGAGGGAGGCTACACCTTC,CASSIWEGGYTF
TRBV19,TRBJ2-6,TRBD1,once,TGTGCCAGTAGTTTAAGGACAGGGCCCTCTGGGGCCAACGTCCTGACTTTC,CASSLRTGPSGANVLTF
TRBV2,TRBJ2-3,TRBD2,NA,TGTGCCAGCAGTCCCCGAGCGGGGATAAGCACAGATACGCAGTATTTC,CASSPRAGISTDTQYF
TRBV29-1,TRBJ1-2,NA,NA,TGCAGCGTCCTCCCGACGGGGAACTATGGCTACACCTTC,CSVLPTGNYGYTF
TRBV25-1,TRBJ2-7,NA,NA,TGTGCCAGCAGTGAATCTCGGGGAGGAGAGTACGAGCAGTACTTC,CASSESRGGEYEQYF
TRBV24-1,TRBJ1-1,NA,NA,TGTGCCACCAGTGATGCAGGGTACACTGAAGCTTTCTTT,CATSDAGYTEAFF
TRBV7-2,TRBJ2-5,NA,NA,TGTGCCAGCAGCCCAATCAGGACAGACCAAGAGACCCAGTACTTC,CASSPIRTDQETQYF
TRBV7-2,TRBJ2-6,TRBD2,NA,TGTGCCAGCAGCTTAGGGCTAGCGGGGGGCGCTGGGGCCAACGTCCTGACTTTC,CASSLGLAGGAGANVLTF
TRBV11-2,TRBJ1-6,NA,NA,TGTGCCAGCAGCATGGACATTCGTAATTCACCCCTCCACTTT,CASSMDIRNSPLHF
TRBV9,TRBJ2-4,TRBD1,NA,TGTGCCAGCAGCGCGGCAGGGGGCGTCGTAAACATTCAGTACTTC,CASSAAGGVVNIQYF
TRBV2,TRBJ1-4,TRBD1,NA,TGTGCCAGCAGCCGAAGGGACAGGGGTTCCCCTAATGAAAAACTGTTTTTT,CASSRRDRGSPNEKLFF
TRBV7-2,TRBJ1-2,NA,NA,TGTGCCAGCAGCGCGACAGGCTATGGCTACACCTTC,CASSATGYGYTF
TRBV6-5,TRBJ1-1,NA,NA,TGTGCCAGCTCGCAGAAACAGGTAGCTGAAGCTTTCTTT,CASSQKQVAEAFF
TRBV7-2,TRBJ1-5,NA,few,TGTGCCAGCAGCTTAACACTCGGGTGGAATCAGCCCCAGCATTTT,CASSLTLGWNQPQHF
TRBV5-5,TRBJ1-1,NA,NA,TGTGCCAGCAGCTTCGGGGGACGTCACACTGAAGCTTTCTTT,CASSFGGRHTEAFF
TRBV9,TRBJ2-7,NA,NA,TGTGCCAGCAGCGCCCTCTCTGGGGGGGCCGGATCCTACGAGCAGTACTTC,CASSALSGGAGSYEQYF
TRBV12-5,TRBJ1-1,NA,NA,TGTGCTAGTGCCCCGAGGCTAAACACTGAAGCTTTCTTT,CASAPRLNTEAFF
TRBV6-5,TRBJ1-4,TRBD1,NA,TGTGCCGTCAGGGGGCGACTCAATGAAAAACTGTTTTTT,CAVRGRLNEKLFF
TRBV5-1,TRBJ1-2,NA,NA,TGCGCCAGCAGCGTCAACGGGGGGCCTACTAACTATGGCTACACCTTC,CASSVNGGPTNYGYTF
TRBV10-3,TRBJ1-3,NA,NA,TGTGCCATCAGTGTTGGCAGGGGAAACACCATATATTTT,CAISVGRGNTIYF
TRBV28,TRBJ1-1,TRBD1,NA,TGTGCCAGCAGTTTGGGACAGGGAGGTTTGGGGAACACTGAAGCTTTCTTT,CASSLGQGGLGNTEAFF
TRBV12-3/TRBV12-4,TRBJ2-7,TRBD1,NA,TGTGCCAGCAGTTTCCGGGACAGGTACGAGCAGTACTTC,CASSFRDRYEQYF
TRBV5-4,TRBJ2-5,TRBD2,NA,TGTGCCAGCAGCTTTGGACTAGCGGGGCAAGAGACCCAGTACTTC,CASSFGLAGQETQYF